The T cell receptor (beta chain) under discussion was sequenced for a study of blood T cell repertoires in COVID-19. Study-wide background: Samples representing acute and convalescent COVID-19 were sourced from the United States, Italy and Spain.

How the authors handled the data: Amplification of reference gene primers provided the estimated nucleated cell counts. Data came from immunoSEQ multiplex PCR; TCRdb stores just in-frame clones and leaves some out. V, J and clone size derive from that table, while D and trimming were established from the DNA sequence. The data show approximately 220,000 clones, with about nine tenths seen just once and roughly 2.6% held by the top ten. The CDR3 has 15 residues. Trimming cost V 7 bases and J 5 bases; bases outside gene matches: 12. The germline V gene has CDR1 MGHRA and CDR2 YSYEKL. In terms of age and location, participants ranged from roughly 18 to 90 years and lived in about two dozen US areas. Which cohort a participant joined came from the clinical history participants gave.

What was sequenced was PBMCs or T cells enriched from blood (not recorded which). The V gene is TRBV4-1, the J gene TRBJ2-5, with 8 bases lining up with TRBD1. This TCR derives from a young woman with acute COVID-19. The CDR3 DNA reads as TGCGCCAGCACCCGGTTGGCAGGGGGCAAGGAGACCCAGTACTTC. This gives the protein CASTRLAGGKETQYF.